This TCR beta chain was documented in a study of T cell responses to AZD1222 COVID-19 vaccine. Generated by immunoSEQ multiplex PCR, the TCRdb table keeps only in-frame clones and is missing some. This table has some 70,000 clones, roughly four fifths appearing once. General study results and limits: Scientists sampled the repertoires only once the peak T cell response had passed. An increase in Spike-specific TCR breadth and depth was observed after two AZD1222 doses.

V was clipped by 2 bases and J by 0 bases, with 14 bases between them. This CDR3 is built from 17 residues. Looked up from germline, CDR1 is MNHEY and CDR2 is SVGEGT. This clone is judged large. Its specificity is not known. The chain is built from TRBV6-2 or TRBV6-3 and TRBJ1-5; weak D call: TRBD1 (5 bases). Material: peripheral blood, obtained on day 0 of AZD1222 vaccination. This TCR was sampled from an adult in good health. CDR3 coding DNA: TGTGCCAGCAGTTACGCTGACGGGGGGTATAGCAATCAGCCCCAGCATTTT. Amino acids: CASSYADGGYSNQPQHF.